The clone carrying this T cell receptor beta chain was counted at least ten times. As yet, its antigen is unknown. The record originates from a study of T-cell reconstitution after alpha-beta-depleted transplantation in children. Study-wide results and caveats: Several hundred expanded graft clones reportedly supplied alpha-beta T cells about two months after transplant. The origin of high day-60 TCRbeta diversity in some patients lay in surviving recipient T cells and thymic progenitors. Newly produced T cells mostly provided counts and TCRbeta diversity after one year, as hyperexpanded clones declined.

V dropped 5 bases and J dropped 4 bases, with 11 bases sitting between them. The CDR3 loop spans 13 amino acids. The germline V gene encodes CDR1 SGHVS and CDR2 FQNEAQ. The authors prepared the TCRbeta library with unique molecular identifiers. TCRdb ran MiXCR on the PCR reads and lists one entry per CDR3 protein. This sample has about 290,000 distinct CDR3 sequences, with nearly 8% found just once. This TCR was sampled from a female patient between 2 and 15 years old who had a stem cell transplant for Fanconi anemia, so the T cells may come from the graft donor. This sequence joins TRBV7-8 and TRBJ2-5, with D hard to call. The material sequenced was peripheral blood, taken 360 days after TCRalphabeta/CD19-depleted stem cell transplant. The CDR3 DNA follows: TGTGCCAGCAGCCGTGGTGGTGGAGAGACCCAGTACTTC. As protein: CASSRGGGETQYF.